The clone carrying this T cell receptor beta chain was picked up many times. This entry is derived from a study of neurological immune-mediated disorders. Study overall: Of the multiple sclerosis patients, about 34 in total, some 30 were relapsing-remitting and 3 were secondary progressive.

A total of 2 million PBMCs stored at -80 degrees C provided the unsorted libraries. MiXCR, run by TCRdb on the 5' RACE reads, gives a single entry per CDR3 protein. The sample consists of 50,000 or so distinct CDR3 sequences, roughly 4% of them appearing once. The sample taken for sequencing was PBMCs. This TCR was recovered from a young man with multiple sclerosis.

The CDR3 is CASSFGPVTFGEKLFF. The DNA for the CDR3 is TGCGCCAGCAGCTTTGGGCCTGTAACATTTGGTGAAAAACTGTTTTTT. The rearrangement uses TRBV5-1 and TRBJ1-4; D not certain. The CDR3 has 16 amino acids. The germline V and J ends were trimmed by 2 bases and 7 bases, with 18 bases remaining between them. The germline CDR1 and CDR2 sequences are SGHRS and YFSETQ. Using reference TRBV5-1 and TRBJ1-4 for the parts outside the CDR3, the full variable domain is KAGVTQTPRYLIKTRGQQVTLSCSPISGHRSVSWYQQTPGQGLQFLFEYFSETQRNKGNFPGRFSGRQFSNSRSEMNVSTLELGDSALYLCASSFGPVTFGEKLFFGSGTQLSVL.